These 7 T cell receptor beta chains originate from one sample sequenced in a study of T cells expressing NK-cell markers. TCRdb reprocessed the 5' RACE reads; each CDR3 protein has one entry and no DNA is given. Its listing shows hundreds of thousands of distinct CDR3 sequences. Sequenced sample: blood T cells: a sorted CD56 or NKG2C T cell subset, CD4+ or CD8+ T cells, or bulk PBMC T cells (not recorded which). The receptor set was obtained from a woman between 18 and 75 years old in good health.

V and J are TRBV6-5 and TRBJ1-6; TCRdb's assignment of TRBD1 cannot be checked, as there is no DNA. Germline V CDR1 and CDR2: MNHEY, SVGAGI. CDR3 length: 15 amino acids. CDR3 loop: CASRYSDSLNSPLHF.

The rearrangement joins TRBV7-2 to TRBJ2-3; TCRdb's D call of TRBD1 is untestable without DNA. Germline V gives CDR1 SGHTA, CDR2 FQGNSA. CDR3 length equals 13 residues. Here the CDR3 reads CASSVMGPGDKYF.

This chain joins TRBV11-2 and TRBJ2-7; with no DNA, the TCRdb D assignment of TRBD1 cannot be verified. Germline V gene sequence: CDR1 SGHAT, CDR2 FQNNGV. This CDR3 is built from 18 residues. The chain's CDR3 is CASSPMGQGYPSTYEQYF.

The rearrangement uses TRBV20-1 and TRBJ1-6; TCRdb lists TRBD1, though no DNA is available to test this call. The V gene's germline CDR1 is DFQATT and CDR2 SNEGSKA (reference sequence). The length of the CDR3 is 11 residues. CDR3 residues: CSAEQGGTLHF.

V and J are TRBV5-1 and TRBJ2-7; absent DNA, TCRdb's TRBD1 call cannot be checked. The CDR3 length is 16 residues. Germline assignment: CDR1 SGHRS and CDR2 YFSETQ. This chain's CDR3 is CASSLAPGLGAYEQYF.

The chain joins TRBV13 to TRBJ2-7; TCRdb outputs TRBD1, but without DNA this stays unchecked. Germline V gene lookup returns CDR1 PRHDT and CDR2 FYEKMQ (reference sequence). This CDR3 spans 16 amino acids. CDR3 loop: CASSLFQGRGRYEQYF.

The CDR3 region is CASSVAMGPLHF. V gene TRBV9 combines with J gene TRBJ1-6. CDR1 and CDR2 from the germline V gene are SGDLS and YYNGEE. CDR3 length: 12 residues.